What follows are 20 T cell receptor beta chains derived from one specimen sequenced in a study of T-cell reconstitution after alpha-beta-depleted transplantation in children. Molecular barcoding with unique molecular identifiers was used for the TCRbeta library. TCRdb analysed the PCR reads with MiXCR anew, one entry per CDR3 protein. This repertoire shows nearly 550,000 distinct CDR3 sequences, about a sixth found once; its top ten account for 3.3%. The source material was PBMCs from the stem cell graft donor, sampled from the stem cell graft. The receptor source for this set is a human donor who donated a stem cell graft to a child with acute lymphoblastic leukemia.

This clonotype has just a few counts. The genes are TRBV25-1 and TRBJ2-3; 9 bases match TRBD1. V gave up 4 bases and J gave up 6 bases; unmatched junction bases: 8. Per germline, CDR1 MGHDK and CDR2 SYGVNS. The CDR3 totals 15 residues. The CDR3 region is CASSGPGQGRDTQYF. CDR3 sequence (DNA): TGTGCCAGCAGTGGACCGGGACAGGGAAGGGATACGCAGTATTTT.

This clonotype has just a few counts. The chain links TRBV20-1 to TRBJ2-7; 9 bases fit TRBD1. The V gene end was trimmed by 5 bases and the J gene end by 5 bases; junction bases not matched to a gene: 4. The germline gives CDR1 DFQATT, CDR2 SNEGSKA (reference sequence). The CDR3 loop spans 12 amino acids. The CDR3: CSAGQGSDEQYF. The CDR3 DNA is TGCAGTGCTGGACAGGGGTCCGACGAGCAGTACTTC.

This chain uses TRBV21-1 with TRBJ2-7; TRBD2 is the table's D call, not checked against the DNA. TRBV21-1 is a known pseudogene. This CDR3 has 17 residues. The CDR3 protein is CASSKGVPSNSSYEQYF. In nucleotides, the CDR3 is TGTGCCAGCAGCAAAGGGGTACCCTCCAACAGCTCCTACGAGCAGTACTTC.

The rearrangement uses TRBV5-1 and TRBJ2-1; 13 bases are shared with TRBD2. J was trimmed by 5 bases and V by 6 bases; bases with no gene match: 8. The CDR3 is made up of 16 amino acids. CDR1 and CDR2 from the germline V gene are SGHRS and YFSETQ. The CDR3, as DNA: TGCGCCAGCATTAGGACTAGCGGGAGCGTGAACAATGAGCAGTTCTTC. Translated: CASIRTSGSVNNEQFF.

Only a few counts were recorded for this clonotype. V is TRBV12-3 or TRBV12-4 and J is TRBJ1-1; no clear D gene. V lost 4 bases, J lost 2 bases, and 8 bases lay in between. The CDR3 length is 13 residues. CDR3 sequence (DNA): TGTGCCAGCAGTTCCTCGCCTAACACTGAAGCTTTCTTT. Its protein product is CASSSSPNTEAFF.

The V gene is TRBV29-1, the J gene TRBJ2-2; TRBD2 matches at 7 bases. J lost 8 bases, V lost 5 bases, and 14 bases had no gene match. CDR3 length: 15 residues. The germline CDR1 and CDR2 sequences are SQVTM and ANQGSEA. CDR3 amino acids: CSVQLPGGTEGELFF. DNA for the CDR3: TGCAGCGTTCAACTCCCGGGAGGTACCGAGGGGGAGCTGTTTTTT.

The rearrangement uses TRBV9 and TRBJ1-3; D not resolved. There are 14 residues in the CDR3. The V gene lost 3 bases and the J gene lost 0 bases, with 7 bases spanning the gap. Germline values: CDR1 SGDLS, CDR2 YYNGEE. This CDR3 reads CASSAPSSGNTIYF. The CDR3 DNA reads as TGTGCCAGCAGCGCCCCGAGCTCTGGAAACACCATATATTTT.

This chain links TRBV4-1 with TRBJ2-1, with TRBD2 as a possible D gene (6 bases). The ends were cut back, 4 bases at V and 8 bases at J, with 15 bases in the middle. The CDR3 sequence is 14 residues long. Germline loops: CDR1 MGHRA, CDR2 YSYEKL. The CDR3 loop is CASSPGTGSYEQFF. The CDR3 DNA follows: TGCGCCAGCAGCCCGGGCACCGGGAGCTATGAGCAGTTCTTC.

This clonotype was seen more than once but under ten times. The rearrangement uses TRBV6-1 and TRBJ1-3; D unresolved. The V end was cut by 7 bases, the J end by 0 bases, with 7 bases between. The CDR3 runs to 13 residues. The V gene's germline CDR1 is MNHNS and CDR2 SASEGT. The DNA of the CDR3 is TGTGCCAGCACCCAGCCCTCTGGAAACACCATATATTTT. It translates to CASTQPSGNTIYF.

This sequence joins TRBV10-1 and TRBJ2-5; D unclear. V lost 3 bases to trimming and J lost 4 bases, with 9 bases between them. CDR3 length: 13 amino acids. Germline assignment: CDR1 WNHNN and CDR2 SYGVQD (reference sequence). DNA of the CDR3: TGCGCCAGCAGTGAAGGATTCGGAGAGACCCAGTACTTC. This encodes CASSEGFGETQYF.

The rearrangement joins TRBV4-1 to TRBJ1-3; unclear D gene. The CDR3 is 15 amino acids. Germline V gene sequence: CDR1 MGHRA, CDR2 YSYEKL. Trimming took 1 base from V and 0 from J, leaving 7 bases between them. The CDR3 DNA follows: TGCGCCAGCAGCCAAGTTCATACCTCTGGAAACACCATATATTTT. As protein: CASSQVHTSGNTIYF.

As for this clonotype: A junction boundary mismatches the germline segment, possibly from a read error. The rearrangement links TRBV10-3 to TRBJ2-7, with D uncertain. Germline V gene data show CDR1 as ENHRY and CDR2 as SYGVKD. This CDR3 has 11 amino acids. The CDR3 reads CAISDLVKEVF. CDR3 bases: TGTGCCATCAGTGATCTTGTTAAGGAAGTCTTC.

The chain employs TRBV10-3 and TRBJ2-5; D possibly corresponds to TRBD2 (5 bases). The germline V gene encodes CDR1 ENHRY and CDR2 SYGVKD. CDR3 size: 15 residues. Trimming pared 4 bases from V and 1 base from J, leaving 13 bases between. For the CDR3, the DNA is TGTGCCATCAGTGCCGGAGGCCTATCCCAAGAGACCCAGTACTTC. It is translated as CAISAGGLSQETQYF.

As regards this clonotype: A read error may account for a junction end that differs from germline. The CDR3 here is CASSFTGTEINYSYTF. CDR3 in DNA: TGCGCCAGCAGCTTTACAGGGACGGAAATTAACTATAGCTACACCTTC. V gene TRBV5-1 combines with J gene TRBJ1-2, with TRBD1 as a possible D gene (6 bases). Per the germline V gene, CDR1 is SGHRS and CDR2 is YFSETQ. The CDR3 has 16 amino acids. The whole variable domain, filled in from reference TRBV5-1 and TRBJ1-2, reads KAGVTQTPRYLIKTRGQQVTLSCSPISGHRSVSWYQQTPGQGLQFLFEYFSETQRNKGNFPGRFSGRQFSNSRSEMNVSTLELGDSALYLCASSFTGTEINYSYTFGSGTRLTVV.

This chain uses TRBV9 with TRBJ1-4; D is undetermined. Deletions cut 0 bases from V and 6 bases from J, with 15 bases between. The V gene's germline CDR1 is SGDLS and CDR2 YYNGEE. The CDR3 has 16 residues. The CDR3 sequence is CASSVGGSGIDEKLFF. In DNA form, the CDR3 reads TGTGCCAGCAGCGTAGGGGGTAGTGGGATCGATGAAAAACTGTTTTTT. The full variable domain, in which reference TRBV9 and TRBJ1-4 provide the parts outside the CDR3, is DSGVTQTPKHLITATGQRVTLRCSPRSGDLSVYWYQQSLDQGLQFLIQYYNGEERAKGNILERFSAQQFPDLHSELNLSSLELGDSALYFCASSVGGSGIDEKLFFGSGTQLSVL.

The genes are TRBV7-2 and TRBJ2-7, with D possibly being TRBD1 or TRBD2 (6 bases each). V was pared by 11 bases and J by 1 base, with 18 bases between. The CDR3 totals 14 residues. Germline V lookup: CDR1 SGHTA, CDR2 FQGNSA. This CDR3 is CAFQRGRKSYEQYF. The CDR3 DNA is TGTGCCTTCCAGAGGGGGAGGAAGTCCTACGAGCAGTACTTC. Combining the CDR3 with reference TRBV7-2 and TRBJ2-7 gives the whole variable domain GAGVSQSPSNKVTEKGKDVELRCDPISGHTALYWYRQSLGQGLEFLIYFQGNSAPDKSGLPSDRFSAERTGGSVSTLTIQRTQQEDSAVYLCAFQRGRKSYEQYFGPGTRLTVT.

This clonotype was observed a few times. The chain links TRBV5-1 to TRBJ2-5; D uncertain. The V and J ends lost 4 bases and 4 bases respectively, with 14 bases between them. Germline values: CDR1 SGHRS, CDR2 YFSETQ. The CDR3 sequence is 14 residues long. The CDR3 coding sequence is TGCGCCAGCAGCCCCTGGAACAAGCGAGAGACCCAGTACTTC. Amino acids: CASSPWNKRETQYF.

This clonotype turned up a few times. This chain links TRBV18 with TRBJ1-2; maybe TRBD1 (5 bases). Germline V CDR1 and CDR2: KGHSH, LQKENI. Between the trimmed V and J ends, which lost 5 bases and 2 bases, there was a span of 18 bases. The CDR3 has 16 residues. Here the CDR3 reads CASSSTTGTVNYGYTF. The CDR3 nucleotides read TGTGCCAGCTCATCGACGACCGGGACGGTCAACTATGGCTACACCTTC. Full variable domain (outside the CDR3, taken from reference TRBV18 and TRBJ1-2): NAGVMQNPRHLVRRRGQEARLRCSPMKGHSHVYWYRQLPEEGLKFMVYLQKENIIDESGMPKERFSAEFPKEGPSILRIQQVVRGDSAAYFCASSSTTGTVNYGYTFGSGTRLTVV.

V is TRBV11-2 and J is TRBJ2-2, with a weak D call TRBD1 (5 bases). V lost 5 bases and J lost 2, with 9 bases in between. Germline assignment: CDR1 SGHAT and CDR2 FQNNGV. This CDR3 region has 14 residues. CDR3 amino acids: CASSRTSNTGELFF. CDR3 nucleotides: TGTGCCAGCAGCCGGACATCTAACACCGGGGAGCTGTTTTTT.

In this sample, this clonotype turned up a few times. V is TRBV18 and J is TRBJ2-2; unclear D gene. The CDR3 is made up of 15 amino acids. V gave up 4 bases and J gave up 7 bases, with 16 bases separating them. The germline CDR1 and CDR2 sequences are KGHSH and LQKENI. Here the CDR3 DNA reads TGTGCCAGCTCACGAGATGTACCAGAGTACGGGGAGCTGTTTTTT. As protein: CASSRDVPEYGELFF.